The 28 T cell receptor beta chains presented below share a single source sample, sequenced in a study of PD-1 blockade in classical Hodgkin lymphoma. Profiling relied on immunoSEQ multiplex PCR, and the TCRdb table lists in-frame clones only, not all of them. The sample records about 20,000 clones, roughly 82% being singletons. Sample time point: cycle 4 day 1 (C4D1), after five to seven weeks of nivolumab. All patients relapsed after autologous stem cell transplantation, and brentuximab vedotin exposure varied. CD8+ T cells were isolated from thawed PBMCs by magnetic negative selection. Sample: CD8+ T cells from blood, taken before the fourth cycle of nivolumab. These receptors originate from a human donor with classical Hodgkin lymphoma.

This chain uses TRBV4-1 with TRBJ1-1; no clear D gene. V dropped 0 bases and J dropped 1 base, with 6 bases sitting between them. The CDR3 length is 14 residues. Germline V lookup: CDR1 MGHRA, CDR2 YSYEKL. The CDR3 bases are TGCGCCAGCAGCCAAGAGTGGCAGAACACTGAAGCTTTCTTT. Translated: CASSQEWQNTEAFF.

The table lists this clone with a few counts. The chain links TRBV29-1 to TRBJ1-5; tentatively, D is TRBD1 (5 bases). This CDR3 contains 13 residues. With 4 bases removed from V and 9 bases from J, the gap between germline ends came to 16 bases. Looked up from germline, CDR1 is SQVTM and CDR2 is ANQGSEA. For the CDR3, the DNA is TGCAGCGTTGTGGTACAGGATGGGTGGCCCCAGCATTTT. Amino acids: CSVVVQDGWPQHF.

The count of this clone is one. CDR3 nucleotide sequence: TGCGCCAGCAGCTTGGACAGGATGGCAGATACGCAGTATTTT. Encoded protein: CASSLDRMADTQYF. The chain links TRBV5-1 to TRBJ2-3; maybe TRBD1 (5 bases). The V gene's germline CDR1 is SGHRS and CDR2 YFSETQ. This CDR3 is built from 14 residues. V lost 0 bases and J 4 bases, leaving 9 bases between the germline ends.

The chain employs TRBV7-9 and TRBJ2-7; D uncertain. CDR3 length: 13 residues. CDR1 and CDR2 from the germline V gene are SEHNR and FQNEAQ (reference sequence). This chain's CDR3 is CATGRPSSYEQYF. The CDR3, as DNA: TGTGCAACCGGGCGACCTTCCTCCTACGAGCAGTACTTC.

V usage is TRBV4-2 and J usage is TRBJ2-1; 11 bases match TRBD2. The J segment lost 5 bases and the V segment lost 4 bases, leaving 4 bases of the junction unmatched. The CDR3 is 15 residues long. The germline V gene has CDR1 LGHNA and CDR2 YNFKEQ. As DNA, the CDR3 is TGTGCCAGCAGCCCGACTAGCGGGGTAAACAATGAGCAGTTCTTC. It specifies CASSPTSGVNNEQFF.

The chain employs TRBV5-6 and TRBJ2-3; D may be TRBD1 or TRBD2 (6 bases each). The germline gives CDR1 SGHDT, CDR2 YYEEEE. CDR3 length: 13 amino acids. The ends were cut back, 3 bases at V and 4 bases at J, with 9 bases in the middle. In nucleotides, the CDR3 is TGTGCCAGCAGCTGGGGGGCGGCAGATACGCAGTATTTT. Its protein product is CASSWGAADTQYF. The full variable domain, its missing parts supplied by reference TRBV5-6 and TRBJ2-3, is DAGVTQSPTHLIKTRGQQVTLRCSPKSGHDTVSWYQQALGQGPQFIFQYYEEEERQRGNFPDRFSGHQFPNYSSELNVNALLLGDSALYLCASSWGAADTQYFGPGTRLTVL.

The V and J genes are TRBV19 and TRBJ2-5; tentative D call: TRBD1 (5 bases). The V gene lost 7 bases and the J gene lost 5 bases, with 8 bases spanning the gap. CDR1 and CDR2 from the germline V gene are LNHDA and SQIVND (reference sequence). This CDR3 is built from 11 residues. This CDR3 reads CASKGLETQYF. The CDR3 nucleotides read TGTGCCAGTAAGGGGTTGGAGACCCAGTACTTC. The complete variable domain, with remaining parts taken from reference TRBV19 and TRBJ2-5, reads DGGITQSPKYLFRKEGQNVTLSCEQNLNHDAMYWYRQDPGQGLRLIYYSQIVNDFQKGDIAEGYSVSREKKESFPLTVTSAQKNPTAFYLCASKGLETQYFGPGTRLLVL.

CDR3 in amino acids: CASSLAKGASEKLFF. CDR3 DNA sequence: TGTGCCAGCAGCTTGGCCAAGGGGGCATCTGAAAAACTGTTTTTT. The chain carries TRBV5-6 and TRBJ1-4; the match to TRBD1 covers 7 bases. This CDR3 is built from 15 residues. The germline V gene encodes CDR1 SGHDT and CDR2 YYEEEE. The ends lost 0 bases at V and 7 bases at J; junction bases unmatched: 6.

In this sample, this clone turned up once. This chain joins TRBV5-8 and TRBJ1-4; D possibly corresponds to TRBD1 (5 bases). The V end was cut by 2 bases, the J end by 12 bases, with 14 bases between. CDR1 and CDR2 from the germline V gene are SGHTS and YDEGEE. The CDR3 is 13 amino acids. The chain's CDR3 is CASSFGGELELFF. CDR3 nucleotide sequence: TGTGCCAGCAGCTTTGGAGGGGAGCTTGAACTGTTTTTT. Filled out from reference TRBV5-8 and TRBJ1-4, the complete variable domain reads EAGVTQSPTHLIKTRGQQATLRCSPISGHTSVYWYQQALGLGLQFLLWYDEGEERNRGNFPPRFSGRQFPNYSSELNVNALELEDSALYLCASSFGGELELFFGSGTQLSVL.

The chain is built from TRBV2 and TRBJ2-7, with D tentatively TRBD2 (6 bases). The V end lost 5 bases, the J end lost 4 bases, and 15 bases lay between the germline ends. The V gene's germline CDR1 is SNHLY and CDR2 FYNNEI. There are 14 residues in the CDR3. This CDR3 reads CASSPNSGGYEQYF. In nucleotides, the CDR3 is TGTGCCAGCAGTCCCAATTCCGGAGGGTACGAGCAGTACTTC.

This chain uses TRBV5-4 with TRBJ2-7; TRBD1 agrees at 9 bases. Germline V gives CDR1 SGHNT, CDR2 YYREEE (reference sequence). The ends lost 0 bases at V and 2 bases at J; junction bases unmatched: 6. CDR3 length: 16 amino acids. The CDR3 nucleotides read TGTGCCAGCAGCTTGGACCTGGGACAGGGAGCCTACGAGCAGTACTTC. As protein: CASSLDLGQGAYEQYF.

The V call is TRBV19, the J call TRBJ1-2; D gene ambiguous. CDR1 is LNHDA, CDR2 SQIVND, per germline (reference sequence). The V end lost 0 bases, the J end lost 8 bases, and 13 bases lay between the germline ends. This CDR3 spans 14 amino acids. The CDR3 reads CASSIDLAPTGYTF. Written as DNA, the CDR3 is TGTGCCAGTAGTATAGATCTGGCGCCAACGGGCTACACCTTC. Based on the CDR3 plus reference TRBV19 and TRBJ1-2, the full variable domain is DGGITQSPKYLFRKEGQNVTLSCEQNLNHDAMYWYRQDPGQGLRLIYYSQIVNDFQKGDIAEGYSVSREKKESFPLTVTSAQKNPTAFYLCASSIDLAPTGYTFGSGTRLTVV.

This sequence joins TRBV21-1 and TRBJ1-1; the table calls TRBD1, which could not be checked here. TRBV21-1 is marked as a pseudogene. CDR3 length: 14 amino acids. CDR3 residues: CASSAGQGATEAFF. The CDR3 DNA reads TGTGCCAGCAGCGCGGGACAGGGGGCCACTGAAGCTTTCTTT.

This rearrangement joins TRBV10-2 to TRBJ2-3; weak D call: TRBD1 (5 bases). CDR1 and CDR2 from the germline V gene are WSHSY and SAAADI. V was trimmed by 0 bases and J by 4 bases, leaving 8 bases between them. The CDR3 runs to 14 residues. The CDR3 DNA sequence: TGCGCCAGCAGTGAGTCGGGGCCAGCAGATACGCAGTATTTT. Encoded protein: CASSESGPADTQYF.

The V gene is TRBV7-2, the J gene TRBJ2-5; 8 bases line up with TRBD2. V lost 6 bases and J lost 3; bases outside the gene matches: 9. The germline V gene has CDR1 SGHTA and CDR2 FQGNSA. The CDR3 has 15 amino acids. The CDR3 DNA reads TGTGCCAGCAGTCCCGGCCGGGGGGGGGAAGAGACCCAGTACTTC. Protein product: CASSPGRGGEETQYF.

This chain joins TRBV5-6 and TRBJ1-2; D is unresolved. Trimming cost V 0 bases and J 2 bases, with 11 bases left between them. The germline CDR1 and CDR2 sequences are SGHDT and YYEEEE. The CDR3 contains 15 residues. The CDR3 is CASSLEVAGNYGYTF. DNA for the CDR3: TGTGCCAGCAGCTTGGAGGTCGCTGGGAACTATGGCTACACCTTC.

The chain combines TRBV7-8 with TRBJ1-1; no reliable D call. This CDR3 has 15 amino acids. CDR1 and CDR2 from the germline V gene are SGHVS and FQNEAQ. V was cut by 3 bases and J by 0 bases, with 11 bases left in between. In nucleotides, the CDR3 is TGTGCCAGCAGCTTTACGTGGGCAGTGAACACTGAAGCTTTCTTT. Protein: CASSFTWAVNTEAFF.

This sequence joins TRBV19 and TRBJ1-5, with D perhaps matching TRBD1 (6 bases). CDR1 and CDR2 (germline): LNHDA, SQIVND (reference sequence). V was cut by 8 bases and J by 3 bases, with 20 bases left in between. This CDR3 region has 16 residues. CDR3 nucleotides: TGTGCCAGTTCGACCCTGAATCGACAGGACAATCAGCCCCAGCATTTT. Amino acids: CASSTLNRQDNQPQHF.

The V and J genes are TRBV7-8 and TRBJ1-5; D is unresolved. Deletions cut 5 bases from V and 3 bases from J, with 17 bases between. The V gene's germline CDR1 is SGHVS and CDR2 FQNEAQ. The CDR3 has 16 amino acids. The CDR3 DNA sequence: TGTGCCAGCAGCCCCCAAGGGTTCGGTAACAATCAGCCCCAGCATTTT. Protein: CASSPQGFGNNQPQHF.

This clone was seen a few times. The J gene is TRBJ1-6, the V gene TRBV7-9, with TRBD1 matching 8 bases. The CDR3 totals 14 residues. V was pared by 5 bases and J by 9 bases, with 6 bases of the junction left unmatched. Germline lookup yields CDR1 SEHNR and CDR2 FQNEAQ (reference sequence). CDR3 nucleotides: TGTGCCAGCAGCCTTGGACAGGGAGGTTCACCCCTCCACTTT. This codes for CASSLGQGGSPLHF.

V is TRBV25-1 and J is TRBJ1-4; D remains ambiguous. Germline V gives CDR1 MGHDK, CDR2 SYGVNS. V was trimmed by 1 base and J by 4 bases, leaving 7 bases between them. This CDR3 spans 14 amino acids. The CDR3 loop reads CASSEWSVNEKLFF. CDR3 coding DNA: TGTGCCAGCAGTGAATGGTCAGTTAATGAAAAACTGTTTTTT.

This clone was seen only once. Here the CDR3 DNA reads TGTGCCAGCAGCCCGTACGGATGGGACGGTGATGAAAAACTGTTTTTT. Translating it yields CASSPYGWDGDEKLFF. The chain links TRBV5-4 to TRBJ1-4; D is perhaps TRBD1 (5 bases). Germline V lookup: CDR1 SGHNT, CDR2 YYREEE (reference sequence). Trimming shortened V by 4 bases and J by 6 bases, and 19 bases separated the two germline ends. The CDR3 loop spans 16 amino acids.

In the case of this clone: The junction and the germline gene differ at one end; a read error may be behind it. Other DNA sequences in the same sample also yield this CDR3. The chain combines TRBV27 with TRBJ2-7; TRBD2 agrees at 8 bases. Germline V gene data show CDR1 as MNHEY and CDR2 as SMNVEV (reference sequence). The CDR3 has 14 residues. DNA for the CDR3: TGTGCCAGCAGTTTCGGGGGGGCCGTTAGCGAGCAGTATTTC. Translated, it gives CASSFGGAVSEQYF.

This clone was counted once. The V call is TRBV21-1, the J call TRBJ1-4. TRBV21-1 is a recognized pseudogene. The CDR3 sequence is 15 residues long. The CDR3 loop reads CASSKIRAGGEKLFF. The DNA of the CDR3 is TGTGCCAGCAGCAAAATACGGGCGGGTGGTGAAAAACTGTTTTTT.

This chain uses TRBV27 with TRBJ1-1, with TRBD1 matching 11 bases. Trimming cost V 6 bases and J 7 bases; bases outside gene matches: 4. The germline gives CDR1 MNHEY, CDR2 SMNVEV (reference sequence). The CDR3 length is 13 residues. DNA of the CDR3: TGTGCCAGCAGACGGGACAGGGGGATTGAAGCTTTCTTT. Protein product: CASRRDRGIEAFF.

This chain uses TRBV30 with TRBJ1-1; weak D call: TRBD1 (5 bases). The V gene lost 5 bases and the J gene lost 2 bases, with 15 bases spanning the gap. CDR3 size: 14 residues. CDR1 and CDR2 from the germline V gene are GTSNPN and SVGIG (reference sequence). The CDR3 is CAWGTVRINTEAFF. DNA of the CDR3: TGTGCCTGGGGGACGGTTAGGATTAACACTGAAGCTTTCTTT. Looking up the rest from reference TRBV30 and TRBJ1-1 gives the full variable domain: SQTIHQWPATLVQPVGSPLSLECTVEGTSNPNLYWYRQAAGRGLQLLFYSVGIGQISSEVPQNLSASRPQDRQFILSSKKLLLSDSGFYLCAWGTVRINTEAFFGQGTRLTVV.

This chain connects TRBV19 to TRBJ2-3, with TRBD2 as a possible D gene (6 bases). This CDR3 has 14 residues. Germline lookup yields CDR1 LNHDA and CDR2 SQIVND (reference sequence). Trimming shortened V by 1 base and J by 1 base, and 6 bases separated the two germline ends. CDR3 sequence reads: CASSIAGGTDTQYF. In DNA, the CDR3 is TGTGCCAGTAGTATAGCGGGGGGCACAGATACGCAGTATTTT.

In DNA, the CDR3 is TGTGCCAGCAGTGAATACCACTATGGCTACACCTTC. Amino acid sequence: CASSEYHYGYTF. The chain has TRBV25-1 and TRBJ1-2, with D uncertain. This CDR3 comprises 12 residues. Deletions cut 0 bases from V and 3 bases from J, with 2 bases between. The germline gives CDR1 MGHDK, CDR2 SYGVNS.